This T cell receptor (beta chain) stems from a study of T cells in tumors after PD-1 blockade. Notes on the study in general: After therapy, most expanded exhausted CD8+ clones were absent pre-treatment, suggesting clonal replacement. In squamous cell carcinoma, around half of expanded exhausted clones were novel versus 29% of other expanded CD8+ clones.

TCRdb keeps only in-frame clones here, not all; method: immunoSEQ multiplex PCR. The sample has a few thousand clones, around 62% seen once; the top ten hold about 63%. Germline V CDR1 and CDR2: SGHRS, YFSETQ. The CDR3 totals 15 residues. The junction had 8 bases not matched to a gene; V was cut back by 4 bases and J by 7 bases. As for this clone: The antigen is undetermined.

Before and after PD-1 blockade, biopsies were collected from the same primary tumor site. This clonotype was obtained from a human donor with cutaneous squamous cell carcinoma. The rearrangement joins TRBV5-1 to TRBJ1-6; 7 bases agree with TRBD1. Sequences were derived from tumor tissue, sampled after anti-PD-1 treatment. CDR3 bases: TGCGCCAGCAGCCAACAGGGGTTTTGGAATTCACCCCTCCACTTT. Translation: CASSQQGFWNSPLHF.